Following are 28 T cell receptor beta chains from one sample sequenced in a study of immune heterogeneity within non-small cell lung tumors. Genomic DNA from bulk tumor acted as the template, and 600 ng was loaded per sample. Widely spaced biopsies, several per primary tumor, were obtained at surgery. The cohort was untreated, with newly diagnosed non-small cell lung cancer undergoing curative surgery. Multiplex PCR (32 V and 13 J primers) was used to amplify the TCR beta CDR3. MiXCR, run by TCRdb on the multiplex PCR reads, gives a single entry per CDR3 protein. Among more than 10,000 distinct CDR3 sequences listed, around 30% were seen once. The material sequenced was lung tumor tissue. All receptors come from a man over 45 with non-small cell lung cancer.

The chain employs TRBV12-3 or TRBV12-4 and TRBJ1-1; D is undetermined. The CDR3 covers 11 residues. V lost 8 bases and J 9 bases, leaving 13 bases between the germline ends. The CDR3 DNA follows: TGTGCCAGCCAGGAGAATAAGAAAGCTTTCTTT. Its translation is CASQENKKAFF.

Regarding this clonotype: Since a much larger clone is just one base distant, this may be a read error. The V call is TRBV20-1, the J call TRBJ2-7; 12 bases map to TRBD2. The CDR3 runs 14 residues. Looked up from germline, CDR1 is DFQATT and CDR2 is SNEGSKA (reference sequence). The J segment lost 8 bases and the V segment lost 6 bases, leaving 11 bases of the junction unmatched. CDR3: CSAPRLAGEDKQYF. DNA for the CDR3: TGCAGTGCACCCAGACTAGCGGGAGAGGATAAGCAGTACTTC.

The chain is built from TRBV20-1 and TRBJ2-2, with 7 bases matching TRBD2. From germline, CDR1 is DFQATT and CDR2 SNEGSKA (reference sequence). The ends lost 0 bases at V and 0 bases at J; junction bases unmatched: 10. The CDR3 sequence is 18 residues long. CDR3 sequence reads: CSARDIGSGDSNTGELFF. In DNA form, the CDR3 reads TGCAGTGCTAGAGATATAGGGAGCGGGGACTCGAACACCGGGGAGCTGTTTTTT.

On this clonotype: The CDR3 end shows no conserved phenylalanine or tryptophan, and so a read error is likely. The chain joins TRBV10-3 to TRBJ1-2, with D possibly matching TRBD1 (6 bases). CDR1 and CDR2 (germline): ENHRY, SYGVKD. Trimming took off 5 bases at V and 8 bases at J, with 12 bases between the two ends. CDR3 length equals 12 residues. CDR3 DNA: TGTGCCATCAGTCTACAGGGAAGAGGCTACACCTTA. Protein product: CAISLQGRGYTL.

The rearrangement links TRBV7-2 to TRBJ1-3; 10 nucleotides line up with TRBD1. Germline V gives CDR1 SGHTA, CDR2 FQGNSA. The trim removed 5 bases at V and 2 bases at J, leaving 3 bases unmatched. The CDR3 has 15 amino acids. The CDR3 nucleotides are TGTGCCAGCAGCCCTGACAGGGGGCCTGGAAACACCATATATTTT. Translated: CASSPDRGPGNTIYF.

Within the sample, this clonotype is medium-sized. V and J are TRBV12-3 or TRBV12-4 and TRBJ1-4; D is ambiguous. CDR3 size: 12 residues. V lost 4 bases, J lost 7 bases, and 7 bases lay in between. CDR3 coding DNA: TGTGCCAGCAGTTCGATCCCTGAAAAACTGTTTTTT. Its protein product is CASSSIPEKLFF.

On this clonotype itself: A read error may explain this, as a much larger clone is one base away. The chain has TRBV2 and TRBJ1-3, with 8 nucleotides matching TRBD1. CDR1 is SNHLY and CDR2 is FYNNEI in the germline V gene. There are 14 residues in the CDR3. The CDR3 is CASSLDRAGSTIYF. The CDR3 DNA follows: TGTGCCAGCAGTCTGGACAGGGCTGGAAGCACCATATATTTT. The full variable domain, its missing parts supplied by reference TRBV2 and TRBJ1-3, is EPEVTQTPSHQVTQMGQEVILRCVPISNHLYFYWYRQILGQKVEFLVSFYNNEISEKSEIFDDQFSVERPDGSNFTLKIRSTKLEDSAMYFCASSLDRAGSTIYFGEGSWLTVV.

By share, this clonotype counts as medium-sized. The rearrangement links TRBV2 to TRBJ1-2, with D unclear. Germline lookup yields CDR1 SNHLY and CDR2 FYNNEI. CDR3 length equals 12 residues. V lost 5 bases and J lost 5, with 9 bases in between. This chain's CDR3 is CASSPRVYGYTF. The CDR3 DNA follows: TGTGCCAGCAGTCCTAGGGTTTATGGCTACACCTTC.

This clonotype has a handful of counts. The chain employs TRBV6-4 and TRBJ2-2; D ambiguous. Trimming took off 2 bases at V and 6 bases at J, with 10 bases between the two ends. The CDR3 spans 14 residues. Per germline, CDR1 MRHNA and CDR2 SNTAGT. Written as DNA, the CDR3 is TGTGCCAGCAGTGACAGGAGTAGCCCCGGGGAGCTGTTTTTT. Translation gives CASSDRSSPGELFF.

This clonotype showed up many times. The chain uses TRBV7-9 and TRBJ2-2; 9 bases are a match to TRBD1. CDR1 SEHNR and CDR2 FQNEAQ come from the germline V gene (reference sequence). This CDR3 is built from 19 residues. J was trimmed by 0 bases and V by 1 base; bases with no gene match: 9. CDR3 residues: CASSLEAGTGIPNTGELFF. The CDR3 DNA sequence: TGTGCCAGCAGCTTAGAGGCGGGGACAGGGATCCCGAACACCGGGGAGCTGTTTTTT.

On this clonotype itself: One base away lies a much larger clone, so this may be a sequencing read error. The rearrangement joins TRBV11-3 to TRBJ2-3, with no clear D. CDR3 length: 13 amino acids. The germline CDR1 and CDR2 sequences are SGHNT and YENEEA. As DNA, the CDR3 is TGTGCCAGCAGCTTACTAGGGCTTGATACGCCGTATTTT. This sequence encodes CASSLLGLDTPYF.

Comments on this clonotype: One base away lies a much larger clone, so this may be a sequencing read error. The gene calls are TRBV19 and TRBJ1-5; TRBD1 is a possible D gene (5 bases). The CDR3 runs to 13 residues. From germline, CDR1 is LNHDA and CDR2 SQIVND (reference sequence). Here the CDR3 reads CASGGSGNQPQNF. In DNA, the CDR3 is TGTGCCAGCGGGGGATCCGGCAATCAGCCCCAGAATTTT.

This clonotype qualifies as medium-sized. The DNA of the CDR3 is TGCAGTGCTAGAGATCGGTTGCGGGGAACCTACGAGCAGTACTTC. Translated, it gives CSARDRLRGTYEQYF. V is TRBV20-1 and J is TRBJ2-7; D is possibly TRBD2 (6 bases). The germline gives CDR1 DFQATT, CDR2 SNEGSKA (reference sequence). The CDR3 sequence is 15 residues long. Trimming left V 0 bases short and J 2 bases short, with 14 bases between.

V gene TRBV20-1 combines with J gene TRBJ1-5, with D uncertain. This CDR3 region has 13 residues. Trimming cost V 6 bases and J 7 bases, with 16 bases left between them. CDR1 is DFQATT and CDR2 is SNEGSKA in the germline V gene (reference sequence). The CDR3 protein is CSAERLLGQPQHF. The CDR3 DNA reads as TGCAGTGCCGAGAGGCTCCTGGGGCAGCCCCAGCATTTT.

This clonotype was seen once. The chain links TRBV7-9 to TRBJ1-2; a weak D match, TRBD1 (6 bases). The CDR3 extends over 16 amino acids. Between the trimmed V and J ends, which lost 6 bases and 6 bases, there was a span of 23 bases. The germline V gene has CDR1 SEHNR and CDR2 FQNEAQ (reference sequence). The CDR3 loop reads CASRQKKQGTSDGYTF. The CDR3, as DNA: TGTGCCAGCAGACAAAAGAAACAGGGTACCTCGGATGGCTACACCTTC.

The chain couples TRBV9 to TRBJ2-5; D is possibly TRBD1 or TRBD2 (6 bases each). V was trimmed by 0 bases and J by 3 bases, leaving 9 bases between them. This CDR3 is built from 14 residues. Looked up from germline, CDR1 is SGDLS and CDR2 is YYNGEE. The CDR3 reads CASSVGGGKETQYF. The CDR3 DNA is TGTGCCAGCAGCGTAGGAGGGGGGAAAGAGACCCAGTACTTC.

This clonotype was picked up many times. The rearrangement links TRBV7-6 to TRBJ1-1; TRBD1 might be the D (5 bases). The CDR3 covers 14 residues. V was cut by 5 bases and J by 1 base, with 11 bases left in between. CDR1 and CDR2 (germline): SGHVS, FNYEAQ. CDR3 coding DNA: TGTGCCAGCAGCCTGCAGACAGCGAACACTGAAGCTTTCTTT. Protein: CASSLQTANTEAFF.

As for this clonotype: A much larger clone lies one base from this, so it may be a read error. Without the conserved terminal phenylalanine or tryptophan, this CDR3 likely stems from a read error. The V gene is TRBV12-3 or TRBV12-4, the J gene TRBJ1-2; D perhaps matches TRBD1 (6 bases). The V end lost 6 bases, the J end lost 5 bases, and 19 bases lay between the germline ends. This CDR3 is 15 amino acids long. CDR3: CASSLGQSEGYGYTL. The DNA of the CDR3 is TGTGCCAGCAGCCTCGGACAGTCGGAGGGTTATGGCTACACCTTA.

This chain uses TRBV5-1 with TRBJ2-5; TRBD2 is a possible D gene (5 bases). Trimming cost V 5 bases and J 2 bases, with 13 bases left between them. Germline V CDR1 and CDR2: SGHRS, YFSETQ. The CDR3 totals 14 residues. CDR3 region: CASSFSTGQETQYF. Written as DNA, the CDR3 is TGCGCCAGCAGTTTTAGTACGGGGCAAGAGACCCAGTACTTC.

In the case of this clonotype: A read error is possible here, since a much larger clone lies one base away. The chain combines TRBV6-1 with TRBJ2-6; D not resolved. Germline V gene sequence: CDR1 MNHNS, CDR2 SASEGT. V lost 10 bases and J lost 2, with 15 bases in between. The CDR3 has 15 amino acids. In DNA, the CDR3 is TGTGCCATCCCCCCGTCCGGCCCTGGGGCCAACGTCCTGACTTTC. This codes for CAIPPSGPGANVLTF.

This clonotype was counted at least ten times. The J gene is TRBJ2-1, the V gene TRBV9, with TRBD1 identical over 8 bases. The CDR3 runs 16 residues. Trimming cost V 1 base and J 5 bases; bases outside gene matches: 8. Germline CDR1 SGDLS, CDR2 YYNGEE. The CDR3 sequence: CASSVFSGGQDNEQFF. Written as DNA, the CDR3 is TGTGCCAGCAGCGTATTTAGTGGGGGACAGGACAATGAGCAGTTCTTC. Full variable domain (remainder filled in from reference TRBV9 and TRBJ2-1): DSGVTQTPKHLITATGQRVTLRCSPRSGDLSVYWYQQSLDQGLQFLIQYYNGEERAKGNILERFSAQQFPDLHSELNLSSLELGDSALYFCASSVFSGGQDNEQFFGPGTRLTVL.

Sample share makes this clonotype medium-sized (0.01 to 0.1%). The chain combines TRBV6-1 with TRBJ1-2, with 7 bases that match TRBD1. CDR3 length: 12 amino acids. V was pared by 6 bases and J by 5 bases, with 3 bases of the junction left unmatched. Germline assignment: CDR1 MNHNS and CDR2 SASEGT. CDR3 loop: CASRTGLYGYTF. DNA of the CDR3: TGTGCCAGCAGGACAGGGCTTTATGGCTACACCTTC.

For this clonotype: With a much larger clone just one base away, this may be a read error. The chain combines TRBV6-2 or TRBV6-3 with TRBJ1-3; D gene uncertain. The CDR3 is 12 amino acids. Germline values: CDR1 MNHEY, CDR2 SVGEGT. In DNA form, the CDR3 reads TGTGCCAGCAGGGAGTCTGGAAAAACCATATATTTT. Protein sequence: CASRESGKTIYF.

This chain uses TRBV7-9 with TRBJ1-2, with D maybe TRBD1 (6 bases). This CDR3 contains 12 residues. The V and J ends lost 1 base and 7 bases respectively, with 7 bases between them. CDR1 is SEHNR and CDR2 is FQNEAQ in the germline V gene (reference sequence). The CDR3 DNA follows: TGTGCCAGCAGCTTAGTGGACAGTGGCTACACCTTC. Its protein is CASSLVDSGYTF.

This clonotype has just one count. This rearrangement joins TRBV3-1 to TRBJ2-2; D may match TRBD1 or TRBD2 (6 bases each). Looked up from germline, CDR1 is LGHDT and CDR2 is YNNKEL (reference sequence). V shed 2 bases and J shed 6 bases, with 10 bases lying between them. This CDR3 has 14 amino acids. Here the CDR3 DNA reads TGTGCCAGCAGCCAACGAGGGGGGTCCGGGGAGCTGTTTTTT. This encodes CASSQRGGSGELFF.

The table lists this clonotype with a count of one. A read error may be the cause here, since a much bigger clone is one base away. This chain uses TRBV12-5 with TRBJ2-5; 7 positions agree with TRBD1. This CDR3 is built from 15 residues. The germline V gene encodes CDR1 LGHNT and CDR2 FRNRAP. In DNA form, the CDR3 reads TGTGTTAGTGCCCACCGAAGGGGGCACCCCGAGACCCAGTACTTC. This encodes CVSAHRRGHPETQYF.

This clonotype was found many times. J is TRBJ2-2 and V is TRBV24-1; unclear D gene. V shed 10 bases and J shed 3 bases, with 26 bases lying between them. The CDR3 totals 18 residues. Germline-derived CDR1 and CDR2 are KGHDR and SFDVKD. CDR3 region: CATSAPLAWSVDTGELFF. The CDR3 DNA reads TGTGCCACTTCTGCTCCGTTGGCATGGTCTGTCGACACCGGGGAGCTGTTTTTT.

Concerning this clonotype itself: A read error may be the cause here, since a much bigger clone is one base away. The V call is TRBV5-1, the J call TRBJ2-3; no firm D call. The V and J ends lost 8 bases and 0 bases respectively, with 13 bases between them. The germline V gene has CDR1 SGHRS and CDR2 YFSETQ. The CDR3 has 14 residues. CDR3: CARSSTISTDTQYF. The CDR3 nucleotides read TGCGCCAGGAGCAGCACTATTAGCACAGATACGCAGTATTTT.